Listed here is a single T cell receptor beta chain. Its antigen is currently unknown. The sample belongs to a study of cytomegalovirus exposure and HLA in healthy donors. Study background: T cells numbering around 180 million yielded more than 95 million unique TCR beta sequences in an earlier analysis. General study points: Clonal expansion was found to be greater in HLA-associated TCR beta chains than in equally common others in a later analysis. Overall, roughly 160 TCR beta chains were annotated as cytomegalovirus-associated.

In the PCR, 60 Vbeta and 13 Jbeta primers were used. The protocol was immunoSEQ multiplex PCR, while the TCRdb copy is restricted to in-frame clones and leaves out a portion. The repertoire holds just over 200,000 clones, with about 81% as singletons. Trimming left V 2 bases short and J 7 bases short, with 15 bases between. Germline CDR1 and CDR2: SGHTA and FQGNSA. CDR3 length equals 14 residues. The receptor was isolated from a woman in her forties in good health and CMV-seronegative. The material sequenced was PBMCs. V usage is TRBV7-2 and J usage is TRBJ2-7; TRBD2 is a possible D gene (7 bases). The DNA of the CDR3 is TGTGCCAGCAGCTTATGGGGAGGGGGACTGGAGCAGTACTTC. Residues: CASSLWGGGLEQYF.